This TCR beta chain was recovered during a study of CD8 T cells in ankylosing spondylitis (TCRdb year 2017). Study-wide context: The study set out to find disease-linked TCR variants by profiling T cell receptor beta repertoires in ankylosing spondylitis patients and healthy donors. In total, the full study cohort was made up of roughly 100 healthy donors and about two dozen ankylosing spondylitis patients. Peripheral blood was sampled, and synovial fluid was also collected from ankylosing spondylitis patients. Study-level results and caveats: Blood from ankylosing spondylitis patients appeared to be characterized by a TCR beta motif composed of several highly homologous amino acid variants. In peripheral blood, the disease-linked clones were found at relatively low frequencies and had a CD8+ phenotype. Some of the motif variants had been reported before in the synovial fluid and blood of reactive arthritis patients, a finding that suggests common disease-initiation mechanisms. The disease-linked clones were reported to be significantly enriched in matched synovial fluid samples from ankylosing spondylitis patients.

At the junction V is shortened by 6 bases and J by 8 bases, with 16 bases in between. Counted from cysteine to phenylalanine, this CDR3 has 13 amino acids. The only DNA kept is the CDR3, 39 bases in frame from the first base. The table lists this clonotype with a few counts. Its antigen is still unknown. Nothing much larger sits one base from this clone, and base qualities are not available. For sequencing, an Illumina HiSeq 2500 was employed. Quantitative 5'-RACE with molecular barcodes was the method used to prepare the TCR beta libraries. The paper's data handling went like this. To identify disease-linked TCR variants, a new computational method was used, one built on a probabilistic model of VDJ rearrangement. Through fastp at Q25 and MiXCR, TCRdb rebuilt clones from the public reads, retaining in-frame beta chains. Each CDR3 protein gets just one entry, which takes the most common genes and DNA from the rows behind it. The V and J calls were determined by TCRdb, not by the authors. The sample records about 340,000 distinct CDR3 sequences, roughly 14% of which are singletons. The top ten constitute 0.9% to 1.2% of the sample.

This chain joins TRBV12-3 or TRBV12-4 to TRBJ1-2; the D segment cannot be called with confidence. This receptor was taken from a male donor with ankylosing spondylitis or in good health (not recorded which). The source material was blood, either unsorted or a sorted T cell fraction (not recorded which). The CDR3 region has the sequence CASSLTLPQGYTF. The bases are TGTGCCAGCAGCCTCACCTTGCCCCAAGGCTACACCTTC.